The T cell receptor beta chain described here comes from a study of blood T cell repertoires in COVID-19. Trimming took 1 base from V and 7 from J, leaving 11 bases between them. The germline V gene has CDR1 SGHTA and CDR2 FQGTGA. The CDR3 runs to 14 residues. TCRdb keeps only in-frame clones here, not all; method: immunoSEQ multiplex PCR. The sample contains about 15,000 clones, approximately 90% of which appear only once. The rearrangement joins TRBV7-3 to TRBJ2-1, with D perhaps TRBD1 (5 bases). Source material: peripheral blood. This receptor was identified in a human donor in a cohort sampled during active COVID-19. The CDR3: CASSLRPGHNEQFF. For the CDR3, the DNA is TGTGCCAGCAGCTTAAGGCCCGGACATAATGAGCAGTTCTTC.